A selection of T cell receptor beta chains follows, all from one sample in a study of breast tumors, draining lymph nodes, adjacent tissues. TCRdb reanalysed the multiplex PCR reads using MiXCR and keeps one entry per CDR3 protein. The sample has around 70,000 distinct CDR3 sequences, roughly 40% seen once; the top ten hold roughly 8.1%. Sample: breast tumor tissue. The receptors stem from a female donor with breast cancer. Some clones in this sample may be carry-over from other donors' samples. Each CDR3 is given with its conserved first and last residue. D genes are given only for firm matches. Size tells how often a clone was seen (once, few, many) or the class of an expanded clone, and some rows leave it out.

size | D | J | V | CDR3 | DNA
many | TRBD2 | TRBJ2-3 | TRBV20-1 | CSAPPGGRTDTQYF | TGCAGTGCTCCCCCGGGGGGTAGAACAGATACGCAGTATTTT
medium-sized | - | TRBJ1-6 | TRBV9 | CASSVASGNSPLHF | TGTGCCAGCAGCGTAGCGAGTGGCAATTCACCCCTCCACTTT
medium-sized | TRBD1 | TRBJ2-1 | TRBV7-7 | CASSAGQGGSYNEQFF | TGTGCTAGCAGCGCCGGACAGGGGGGGTCCTACAATGAGCAGTTCTTC
many | - | TRBJ1-6 | TRBV6-6 | CASAWGTSSYNSPLHF | TGTGCCAGCGCTTGGGGAACGTCCTCCTATAATTCACCCCTCCACTTT
many | TRBD1 | TRBJ1-5 | TRBV19 | CASSIETGNQPQHF | TGTGCCAGTAGTATAGAGACAGGGAATCAGCCCCAGCATTTT
- | TRBD2 | TRBJ2-2 | TRBV9 | CASSVGTSGELFF | TGTGCCAGCAGCGTCGGGACTAGCGGGGAGCTGTTTTTT
- | - | TRBJ1-1 | TRBV20-1 | CSARGDVDTEAFF | TGCAGTGCTAGAGGAGACGTGGACACTGAAGCTTTCTTT
- | TRBD2 | TRBJ2-5 | TRBV7-9 | CASSLAGPGLAGATQYF | TGTGCCAGCAGCTTAGCGGGGCCGGGACTAGCGGGGGCAACCCAGTACTTC
many | - | TRBJ2-7 | TRBV7-2 | CASSLAFGSYEQYF | TGTGCCAGCAGCTTAGCATTCGGGTCCTACGAGCAGTACTTC
- | TRBD1 | TRBJ1-4 | TRBV6-1 | CASSSPTSGTGSYGKLFF | TGTGCCAGCAGTAGCCCCACTTCCGGGACAGGGAGTTATGGAAAACTGTTTTTT
many | - | TRBJ1-2 | TRBV14 | CASSQGGLSGYTF | TGTGCCAGCAGCCAAGGGGGCCTTTCTGGCTACACCTTC
many | - | TRBJ2-7 | TRBV2 | CASRWVSTTYEQYF | TGTGCCAGCAGGTGGGTTTCTACTACCTACGAGCAGTACTTC
few | - | TRBJ1-1 | TRBV20-1 | CSARNQGIEAFF | TGCAGTGCTAGAAATCAGGGGATTGAAGCTTTCTTT
- | TRBD1 | TRBJ1-1 | TRBV29-1 | CSVVGQGGVFTEAFF | TGCAGCGTTGTAGGACAGGGGGGGGTTTTTACTGAAGCTTTCTTT
medium-sized | - | TRBJ2-2 | TRBV11-2 | CASSSRRLNTGELFF | TGTGCCAGCAGCTCTCGCAGGTTGAACACCGGGGAGCTGTTTTTT
many | TRBD2 | TRBJ2-5 | TRBV6-2/TRBV6-3 | CASSPRLAGGPETQYF | TGTGCCAGCAGTCCAAGACTAGCGGGGGGACCGGAGACCCAGTACTTC